These T cell receptor beta chains were read from a single sample in a study of T cell repertoires in cytomegalovirus infection. MiXCR, applied by TCRdb to the reads, yields one record per CDR3 protein. The profile shows hundreds of thousands of distinct CDR3 sequences, approximately 25% of them singletons. Sequencing used CD8+ T cells from PBMCs. Receptors were obtained from a human donor in good health (CMV status not recorded). Some clones in this sample may be carry-over from other donors' samples. Both conserved end residues are part of each CDR3. The D gene is left open where the match is weak. Clone size is shown for a subset of rows, as once, few, many or a class of expanded clone.

abundance	d_gene	v_gene	j_gene	CDR3aa	CDR3nt
many	TRBD1	TRBV4-1	TRBJ2-1	CASSRWDRSSYNEQFF	TGCGCCAGCAGCCGATGGGACAGGAGCTCCTACAATGAGCAGTTCTTC
few	.	TRBV12-5	TRBJ1-1	CASGFSLTGLNTEAFF	TGTGCTAGTGGTTTCTCACTTACAGGGTTGAACACTGAAGCTTTCTTT
many	.	TRBV11-1	TRBJ2-6	CASSLRSVAGANVLTF	TGTGCCAGCAGCCTCCGGTCGGTAGCTGGGGCCAACGTCCTGACTTTC
many	TRBD1	TRBV28	TRBJ2-1	CASSFLPGTGLSEQFF	TGTGCCAGCAGTTTCCTTCCCGGGACAGGGTTGAGTGAGCAGTTCTTC
.	TRBD2	TRBV29-1	TRBJ2-4	CSVWWRGEVGKNIQYF	TGCAGCGTTTGGTGGCGGGGGGAGGTAGGCAAAAACATTCAGTACTTC
few	TRBD1	TRBV4-2	TRBJ1-1	CASSQEGRGSVEAFF	TGTGCCAGCAGCCAAGAAGGCAGGGGGTCTGTTGAAGCTTTCTTT
few	.	TRBV6-2/TRBV6-3	TRBJ1-5	CASKRGFGNQPQHF	TGTGCCAGCAAGCGGGGTTTTGGCAATCAGCCCCAGCATTTT
.	.	TRBV5-1	TRBJ2-7	CASSLAPQDGEQYF	TGCGCCAGCAGCTTGGCTCCGCAGGACGGCGAGCAGTACTTC
.	TRBD2	TRBV6-2/TRBV6-3	TRBJ2-1	CASSYVRTSGFSYNEQFF	TGTGCCAGCAGTTACGTCAGGACTAGCGGTTTCTCCTACAATGAGCAGTTCTTC
few	.	TRBV29-1	TRBJ1-1	CSVLPVGTNTEAFF	TGCAGCGTTCTTCCCGTCGGGACGAACACTGAAGCTTTCTTT
.	TRBD1	TRBV12-3/TRBV12-4	TRBJ1-5	CASSRGQGYQPQHF	TGTGCCAGCAGCCGTGGACAGGGGTATCAGCCCCAGCATTTT
few	.	TRBV2	TRBJ2-3	CASEGENTQYF	TGTGCCAGCGAGGGGGAGAATACGCAGTATTTT
few	.	TRBV7-2	TRBJ2-2	CASSPQQGLAGLLTGELFF	TGTGCCAGCAGCCCACAACAGGGGTTAGCGGGACTCCTCACCGGGGAGCTGTTTTTT
many	.	TRBV28	TRBJ2-3	CASSRDSVSTDTQYF	TGTGCCAGCAGCCGCGACAGTGTTAGCACAGATACGCAGTATTTT
few	.	TRBV28	TRBJ2-7	CASSFLSQGTDYEQYF	TGTGCCAGCAGTTTTTTATCTCAGGGGACCGACTACGAGCAGTACTTC
.	.	TRBV7-2	TRBJ2-3	CASSLDGANTDTQYF	TGTGCCAGCAGCTTAGACGGGGCTAACACAGATACGCAGTATTTT
.	TRBD2	TRBV7-9	TRBJ2-3	CASSATGGAHTDTQYF	TGTGCCAGCAGCGCTACGGGGGGGGCGCATACAGATACGCAGTATTTT
.	.	TRBV15	TRBJ2-7	CATRPKTGRSSYEQYF	TGTGCCACCAGACCTAAAACAGGGAGAAGCTCCTACGAGCAGTACTTC
many	TRBD2	TRBV7-8	TRBJ2-3	CASRALAMVAGGLADTQYF	TGTGCCAGCCGGGCTTTAGCGATGGTAGCGGGGGGCTTAGCAGATACGCAGTATTTT
few	.	TRBV7-9	TRBJ2-3	CASSLEPAQYF	TGTGCCAGCAGCTTAGAGCCGGCGCAGTATTTT
.	.	TRBV2	TRBJ2-1	CALLRGPNNEQFF	TGTGCCCTTTTGCGGGGGCCGAACAATGAGCAGTTCTTC
many	.	TRBV20-1	TRBJ2-3	CSARFTADTQYF	TGCAGTGCTAGATTCACGGCAGATACGCAGTATTTT
few	.	TRBV29-1	TRBJ2-7	CSVEGPGTYEQYF	TGCAGCGTTGAAGGCCCGGGAACCTACGAGCAGTACTTC
few	TRBD2	TRBV5-6	TRBJ2-3	CASGPLAGGLDTQYF	TGTGCCAGCGGCCCCCTAGCGGGGGGGCTCGATACGCAGTATTTT
.	.	TRBV5-5	TRBJ2-1	CASSPQTFEQFF	TGTGCCAGCAGCCCCCAAACATTTGAGCAGTTCTTC
many	.	TRBV7-2	TRBJ2-1	CASGGPTYNEQFF	TGTGCCAGCGGCGGGCCGACCTACAATGAGCAGTTCTTC
.	.	TRBV12-3/TRBV12-4	TRBJ1-1	CASSLAGSVEAFF	TGTGCCAGCAGTTTAGCGGGCTCGGTTGAAGCTTTCTTT
many	TRBD1	TRBV7-9	TRBJ1-2	CASSLNAGTGNYGYTF	TGTGCCAGCAGTCTGAATGCCGGGACAGGGAACTATGGCTACACCTTC
few	.	TRBV11-3	TRBJ2-3	CASSFTSLDTQYF	TGTGCCAGCAGCTTTACTAGCCTAGATACGCAGTATTTT
.	.	TRBV7-6	TRBJ2-7	CASSLELGAAYEQYF	TGTGCCAGCAGCTTAGAGTTGGGGGCCGCCTACGAGCAGTACTTC
.	.	TRBV12-3/TRBV12-4	TRBJ1-2	CASSLLVYGGINYGYTF	TGTGCCAGCAGTTTATTAGTCTATGGAGGGATTAACTATGGCTACACCTTC
.	.	TRBV4-1	TRBJ2-1	CASSQVLGAELEQFF	TGCGCCAGCAGCCAAGTACTAGGGGCGGAGCTTGAGCAGTTCTTC
.	.	TRBV6-5	TRBJ2-7	CASSYSDSTYEQYF	TGTGCCAGCAGTTACAGTGACAGTACCTACGAGCAGTACTTC
.	TRBD2	TRBV4-1	TRBJ2-5	CASSQRTSGGQETQYF	TGCGCCAGCAGCCAACGGACTAGCGGGGGCCAAGAGACCCAGTACTTC
.	TRBD1	TRBV6-2/TRBV6-3	TRBJ2-1	CASSYSSGTGYEQFF	TGTGCCAGCAGTTACTCCTCCGGGACAGGGTATGAGCAGTTCTTC
.	TRBD2	TRBV13	TRBJ2-5	CASSNSSGLQETQYF	TGTGCCAGCAGTAACTCTAGCGGCCTCCAAGAGACCCAGTACTTC
many	TRBD2	TRBV7-2	TRBJ2-1	CASSHSGGAAEQFF	TGTGCCAGCAGCCATAGCGGGGGGGCCGCTGAGCAGTTCTTC
few	.	TRBV4-1	TRBJ2-3	CASSQIRAAADTQYF	TGCGCCAGCAGCCAGATTCGAGCAGCGGCAGATACGCAGTATTTT
few	TRBD2	TRBV12-3/TRBV12-4	TRBJ2-1	CASRPGLAGDEIVSYNEQFF	TGTGCCAGCAGACCCGGACTAGCGGGGGACGAAATTGTCTCCTACAATGAGCAGTTCTTC
many	.	TRBV12-5	TRBJ2-1	CASALPGKPYNEQFF	TGTGCTAGTGCCCTACCCGGGAAGCCCTACAATGAGCAGTTCTTC